This is a list of T cell receptor beta chains from one sample in a study of blood T cells in healthy people across ages. A single record per CDR3 protein comes from TCRdb applying MiXCR to the 5' RACE reads. The table has 950,000 to 1,200,000 distinct CDR3 sequences, less than 45% seen once; the top ten hold around 13%. Sequences were obtained from blood. The receptor set was obtained from a man younger than 30 in good health. CDR3s leave out the opening cysteine and the closing phenylalanine or tryptophan. A D gene is named only where the DNA matches it firmly.

j_gene: TRBJ2-1; v_gene: TRBV3-1; d_gene: TRBD1; CDR3aa: ASSLATGLYKEQF
j_gene: TRBJ2-1; v_gene: TRBV7-6; d_gene: .; CDR3aa: ASSRGLPPNNEQF
j_gene: TRBJ2-3; v_gene: TRBV27; d_gene: TRBD1; CDR3aa: ASTTPGQGASDTQY
j_gene: TRBJ2-3; v_gene: TRBV11-2; d_gene: TRBD1; CDR3aa: ATGQAPTDTQY
j_gene: TRBJ1-5; v_gene: TRBV30; d_gene: TRBD1; CDR3aa: AWDRGQQPQH
j_gene: TRBJ2-3; v_gene: TRBV10-3; d_gene: TRBD2; CDR3aa: AISGTSGESTDTQY
j_gene: TRBJ2-2; v_gene: TRBV9; d_gene: .; CDR3aa: ASSVSAGELF
j_gene: TRBJ2-3; v_gene: TRBV5-1; d_gene: .; CDR3aa: ASSLAFGQVKDTQY
j_gene: TRBJ1-1; v_gene: TRBV6-5; d_gene: TRBD1; CDR3aa: ASSSLQGAHTEAF
j_gene: TRBJ2-7; v_gene: TRBV2; d_gene: .; CDR3aa: ASYQDPGDSYEQY
j_gene: TRBJ2-1; v_gene: TRBV2; d_gene: TRBD1; CDR3aa: ASSEGTGQGEQF
j_gene: TRBJ2-7; v_gene: TRBV12-3/TRBV12-4; d_gene: TRBD2; CDR3aa: ASSLKRGSSYEQY
j_gene: TRBJ2-7; v_gene: TRBV20-1; d_gene: .; CDR3aa: SAREIRRDYEQY
j_gene: TRBJ2-1; v_gene: TRBV7-2; d_gene: .; CDR3aa: ASSLDLPYEQF
j_gene: TRBJ1-2; v_gene: TRBV11-2; d_gene: .; CDR3aa: ASSLDGVYGYT
j_gene: TRBJ2-2; v_gene: TRBV25-1; d_gene: .; CDR3aa: ASSEYRDTGELF
j_gene: TRBJ1-4; v_gene: TRBV20-1; d_gene: .; CDR3aa: SARYRQGNEKLF
j_gene: TRBJ1-2; v_gene: TRBV18; d_gene: .; CDR3aa: ASSPYRVGYT
j_gene: TRBJ1-5; v_gene: TRBV27; d_gene: TRBD1; CDR3aa: ASSTGEVGNQPQH
j_gene: TRBJ1-4; v_gene: TRBV7-9; d_gene: .; CDR3aa: ASSPLVGGSEKLF
j_gene: TRBJ1-4; v_gene: TRBV9; d_gene: TRBD1; CDR3aa: ASSVVGDRLNEKLF
j_gene: .; v_gene: TRBV3-1; d_gene: .; CDR3aa: ASSQDYVVKTQY
j_gene: TRBJ1-5; v_gene: TRBV2; d_gene: .; CDR3aa: ASSVSRSTPTSNQPQH
j_gene: TRBJ1-2; v_gene: TRBV3-1; d_gene: TRBD1; CDR3aa: ASSPRQGAPYGYT
j_gene: TRBJ2-6; v_gene: TRBV7-2; d_gene: .; CDR3aa: ASSPVPGANVLT
j_gene: TRBJ1-2; v_gene: TRBV20-1; d_gene: .; CDR3aa: SAREGEPNYGYT
j_gene: TRBJ2-5; v_gene: TRBV4-3; d_gene: TRBD1; CDR3aa: ASSQVTGQGDYNEQY
j_gene: TRBJ2-3; v_gene: TRBV4-3; d_gene: TRBD1; CDR3aa: ASSHSTQGVDTQY
j_gene: TRBJ2-1; v_gene: TRBV7-2; d_gene: .; CDR3aa: ASSLVQPSSYNEQF
j_gene: TRBJ1-1; v_gene: TRBV5-1; d_gene: .; CDR3aa: ASKGLWGGSHSDAF
j_gene: TRBJ2-7; v_gene: TRBV7-2; d_gene: .; CDR3aa: ASSLEPSEQY
j_gene: TRBJ2-3; v_gene: TRBV28; d_gene: .; CDR3aa: ASSFTPSTDTQY
j_gene: TRBJ2-3; v_gene: TRBV7-9; d_gene: .; CDR3aa: ASSLAGHQQY
j_gene: TRBJ1-6; v_gene: TRBV3-1; d_gene: .; CDR3aa: ASSQDRGKFPYNSPLH
j_gene: TRBJ1-1; v_gene: TRBV12-5; d_gene: .; CDR3aa: ASGFGDTNTEAF
j_gene: TRBJ2-4; v_gene: TRBV4-3; d_gene: TRBD1; CDR3aa: ATSAGIGGLAKNIQY
j_gene: TRBJ2-3; v_gene: TRBV5-1; d_gene: TRBD2; CDR3aa: ASSLMVGVAGGPSTDTQY
j_gene: TRBJ2-3; v_gene: TRBV28; d_gene: .; CDR3aa: ASSPNLGPTDTQY
j_gene: TRBJ2-1; v_gene: TRBV7-2; d_gene: .; CDR3aa: ASSLARNEQF
j_gene: TRBJ2-1; v_gene: TRBV20-1; d_gene: .; CDR3aa: SARVRKAGTYNEQF
j_gene: TRBJ1-2; v_gene: TRBV29-1; d_gene: .; CDR3aa: SVEDMRYGYT
j_gene: TRBJ1-2; v_gene: TRBV3-1; d_gene: .; CDR3aa: ASSPHRDVNYGYT
j_gene: TRBJ1-5; v_gene: TRBV6-5; d_gene: .; CDR3aa: ASRGSNQPQH
j_gene: TRBJ1-4; v_gene: TRBV10-3; d_gene: TRBD1; CDR3aa: AISGRSGGEKLF
j_gene: TRBJ2-7; v_gene: TRBV12-3/TRBV12-4; d_gene: .; CDR3aa: ASSPPRGSSSYNEQY